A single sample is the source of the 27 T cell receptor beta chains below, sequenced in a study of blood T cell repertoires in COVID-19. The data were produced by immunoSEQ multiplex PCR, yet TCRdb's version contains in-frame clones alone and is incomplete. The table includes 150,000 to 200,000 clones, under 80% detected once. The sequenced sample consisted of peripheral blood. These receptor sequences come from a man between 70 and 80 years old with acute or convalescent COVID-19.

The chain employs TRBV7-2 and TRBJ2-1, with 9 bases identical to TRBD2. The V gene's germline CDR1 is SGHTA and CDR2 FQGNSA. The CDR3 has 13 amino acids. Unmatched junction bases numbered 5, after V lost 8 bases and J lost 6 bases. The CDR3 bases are TGTGCCAGCGCCGGGACTAGCCTCAATGAGCAGTTCTTC. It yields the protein CASAGTSLNEQFF.

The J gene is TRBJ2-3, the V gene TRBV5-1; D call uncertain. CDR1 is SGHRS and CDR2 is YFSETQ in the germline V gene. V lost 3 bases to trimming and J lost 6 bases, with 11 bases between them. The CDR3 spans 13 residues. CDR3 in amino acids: CASSSTVTDTQYF. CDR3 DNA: TGCGCCAGCAGCTCCACAGTAACGGATACGCAGTATTTT.

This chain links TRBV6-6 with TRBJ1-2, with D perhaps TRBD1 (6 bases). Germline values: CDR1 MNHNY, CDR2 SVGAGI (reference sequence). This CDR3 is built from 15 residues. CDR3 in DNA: TGTACTTCAGCGGAATCCGGGACATTGACGAATGGCTACACCTTC. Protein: CTSAESGTLTNGYTF.

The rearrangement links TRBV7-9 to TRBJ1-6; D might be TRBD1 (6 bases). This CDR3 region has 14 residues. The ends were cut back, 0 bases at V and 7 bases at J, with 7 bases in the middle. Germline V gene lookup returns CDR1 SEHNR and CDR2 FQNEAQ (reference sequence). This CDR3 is CASSLAGTNSPLHF. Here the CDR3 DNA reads TGTGCCAGCAGCTTAGCCGGGACAAATTCACCCCTCCACTTT.

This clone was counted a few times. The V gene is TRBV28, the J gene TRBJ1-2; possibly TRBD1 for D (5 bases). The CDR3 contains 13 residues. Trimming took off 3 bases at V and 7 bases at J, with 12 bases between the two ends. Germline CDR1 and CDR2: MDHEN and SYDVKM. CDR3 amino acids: CASSLTVLGGYTF. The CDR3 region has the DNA TGTGCCAGCAGTTTGACAGTCCTCGGTGGCTACACCTTC.

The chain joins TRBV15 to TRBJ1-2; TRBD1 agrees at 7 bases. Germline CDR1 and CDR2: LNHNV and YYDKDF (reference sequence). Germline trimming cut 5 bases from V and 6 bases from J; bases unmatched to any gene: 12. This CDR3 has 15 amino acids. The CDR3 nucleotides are TGTGCCACCAGCCAGGGGGGAAACAGCGTGGATGGCTACACCTTC. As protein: CATSQGGNSVDGYTF. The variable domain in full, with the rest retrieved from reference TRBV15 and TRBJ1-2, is DAMVIQNPRYQVTQFGKPVTLSCSQTLNHNVMYWYQQKSSQAPKLLFHYYDKDFNNEADTPDNFQSRRPNTSFCFLDIRSPGLGDTAMYLCATSQGGNSVDGYTFGSGTRLTVV.

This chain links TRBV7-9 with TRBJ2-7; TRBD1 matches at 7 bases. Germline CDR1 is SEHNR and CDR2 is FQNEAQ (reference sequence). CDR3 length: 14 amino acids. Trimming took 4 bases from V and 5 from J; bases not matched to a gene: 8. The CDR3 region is CASSYDREGDEQYF. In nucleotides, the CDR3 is TGTGCCAGCAGCTACGACAGGGAAGGGGACGAGCAGTACTTC. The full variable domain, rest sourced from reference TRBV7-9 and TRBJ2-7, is DTGVSQNPRHKITKRGQNVTFRCDPISEHNRLYWYRQTLGQGPEFLTYFQNEAQLEKSRLLSDRFSAERPKGSFSTLEIQRTEQGDSAMYLCASSYDREGDEQYFGPGTRLTVT.

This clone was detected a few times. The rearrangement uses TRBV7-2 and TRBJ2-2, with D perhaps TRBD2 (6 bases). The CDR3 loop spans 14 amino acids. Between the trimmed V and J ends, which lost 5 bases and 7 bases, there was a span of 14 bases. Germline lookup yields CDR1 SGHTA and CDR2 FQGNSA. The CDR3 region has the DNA TGTGCCAGCAGCCCAAGTCGCGGGGTCGGGGAGCTGTTTTTT. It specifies CASSPSRGVGELFF.

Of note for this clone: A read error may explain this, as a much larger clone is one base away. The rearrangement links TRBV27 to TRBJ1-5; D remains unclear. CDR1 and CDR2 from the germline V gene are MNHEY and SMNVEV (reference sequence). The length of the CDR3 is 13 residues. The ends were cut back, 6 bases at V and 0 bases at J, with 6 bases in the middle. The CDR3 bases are TGTGCCAGCAGGGGCTATAGCAATCAGCCCCAGCATTTT. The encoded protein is CASRGYSNQPQHF.

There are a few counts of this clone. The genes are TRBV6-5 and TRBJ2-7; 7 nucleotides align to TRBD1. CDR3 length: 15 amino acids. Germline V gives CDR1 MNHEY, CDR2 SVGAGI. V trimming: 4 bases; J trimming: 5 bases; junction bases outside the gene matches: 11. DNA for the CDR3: TGTGCCAGCAGTTTGGGACCGGGACAGCCTCACGAGCAGTACTTC. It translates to CASSLGPGQPHEQYF.

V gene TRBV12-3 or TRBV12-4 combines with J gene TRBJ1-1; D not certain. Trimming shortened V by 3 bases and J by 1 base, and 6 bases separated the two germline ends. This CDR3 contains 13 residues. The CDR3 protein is CASSLIRNTEAFF. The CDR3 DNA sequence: TGTGCCAGCAGTTTGATCAGGAACACTGAAGCTTTCTTT.

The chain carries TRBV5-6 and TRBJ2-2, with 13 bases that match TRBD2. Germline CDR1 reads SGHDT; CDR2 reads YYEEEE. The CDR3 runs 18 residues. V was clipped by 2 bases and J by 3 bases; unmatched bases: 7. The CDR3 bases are TGTGCCAGCAGCTTCGGACTAGCGGGGGCAGAAGACACCGGGGAGCTGTTTTTT. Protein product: CASSFGLAGAEDTGELFF.

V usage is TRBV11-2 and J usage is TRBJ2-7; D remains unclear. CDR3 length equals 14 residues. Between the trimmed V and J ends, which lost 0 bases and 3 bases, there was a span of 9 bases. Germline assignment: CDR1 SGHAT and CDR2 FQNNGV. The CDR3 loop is CASSLDSVFYEQYF. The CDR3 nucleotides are TGTGCCAGCAGCTTAGATTCAGTATTCTACGAGCAGTACTTC. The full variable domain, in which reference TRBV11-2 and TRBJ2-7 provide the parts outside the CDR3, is EAGVAQSPRYKIIEKRQSVAFWCNPISGHATLYWYQQILGQGPKLLIQFQNNGVVDDSQLPKDRFSAERLKGVDSTLKIQPAKLEDSAVYLCASSLDSVFYEQYFGPGTRLTVT.

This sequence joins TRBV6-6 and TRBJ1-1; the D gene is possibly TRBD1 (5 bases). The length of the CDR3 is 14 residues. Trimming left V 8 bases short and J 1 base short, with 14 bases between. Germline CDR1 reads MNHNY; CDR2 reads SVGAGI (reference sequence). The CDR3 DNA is TGTGCCAGCCGCACCGCGGGGCGGAACACTGAAGCTTTCTTT. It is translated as CASRTAGRNTEAFF.

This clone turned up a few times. In nucleotides, the CDR3 is TGTGCCAGCAGCCATCCGGACAGCTATGGCTACACCTTC. The encoded protein is CASSHPDSYGYTF. The chain couples TRBV14 to TRBJ1-2; D possibly corresponds to TRBD1 (6 bases). This CDR3 has 13 amino acids. Germline assignment: CDR1 SGHDN and CDR2 FVKESK. Trimming removed 3 bases from V and 4 bases from J, with 9 bases in between.

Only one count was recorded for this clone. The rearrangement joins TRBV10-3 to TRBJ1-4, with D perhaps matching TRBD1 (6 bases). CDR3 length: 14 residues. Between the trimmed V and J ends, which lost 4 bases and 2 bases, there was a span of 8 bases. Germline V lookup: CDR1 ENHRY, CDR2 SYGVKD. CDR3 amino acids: CAISAGGTNEKLFF. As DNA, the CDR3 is TGTGCCATCAGTGCGGGGGGCACTAATGAAAAACTGTTTTTT.

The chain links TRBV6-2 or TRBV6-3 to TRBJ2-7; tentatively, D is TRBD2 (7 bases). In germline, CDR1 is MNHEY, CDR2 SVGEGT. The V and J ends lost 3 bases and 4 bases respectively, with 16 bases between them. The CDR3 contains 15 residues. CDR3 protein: CASSYWGGAWYEQYF. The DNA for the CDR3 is TGTGCCAGCAGTTATTGGGGGGGGGCCTGGTACGAGCAGTACTTC.

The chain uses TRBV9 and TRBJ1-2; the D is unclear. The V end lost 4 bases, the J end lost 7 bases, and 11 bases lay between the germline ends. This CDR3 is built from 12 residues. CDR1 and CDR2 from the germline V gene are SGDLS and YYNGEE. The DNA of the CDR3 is TGTGCCAGCAGCCCCCCCCGAGGTGGCTACACCTTC. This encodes CASSPPRGGYTF. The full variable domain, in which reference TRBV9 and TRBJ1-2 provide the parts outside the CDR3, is DSGVTQTPKHLITATGQRVTLRCSPRSGDLSVYWYQQSLDQGLQFLIQYYNGEERAKGNILERFSAQQFPDLHSELNLSSLELGDSALYFCASSPPRGGYTFGSGTRLTVV.

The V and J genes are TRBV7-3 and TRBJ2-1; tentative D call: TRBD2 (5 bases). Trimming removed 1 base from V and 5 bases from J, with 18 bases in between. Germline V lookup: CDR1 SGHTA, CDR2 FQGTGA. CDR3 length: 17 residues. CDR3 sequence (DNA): TGTGCCAGCAGCTTAAGTCCCATAGCGTTTAGCCACAATGAGCAGTTCTTC. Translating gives CASSLSPIAFSHNEQFF.

In DNA form, the CDR3 reads TGTGCCAGCAGCTTATCTAGCGGGAGTTATGAGACCCAGTACTTC. Translation gives CASSLSSGSYETQYF. The chain links TRBV7-2 to TRBJ2-5, with 10 bases identical to TRBD2. V gave up 2 bases and J gave up 5 bases; unmatched junction bases: 5. Germline V gene sequence: CDR1 SGHTA, CDR2 FQGNSA. The CDR3 loop spans 15 amino acids. Combining the CDR3 with reference TRBV7-2 and TRBJ2-5 gives the whole variable domain GAGVSQSPSNKVTEKGKDVELRCDPISGHTALYWYRQSLGQGLEFLIYFQGNSAPDKSGLPSDRFSAERTGGSVSTLTIQRTQQEDSAVYLCASSLSSGSYETQYFGPGTRLLVL.

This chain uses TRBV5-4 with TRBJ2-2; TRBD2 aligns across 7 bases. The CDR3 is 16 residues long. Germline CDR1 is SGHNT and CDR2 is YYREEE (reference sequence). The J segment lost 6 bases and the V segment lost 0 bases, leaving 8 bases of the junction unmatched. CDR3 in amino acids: CASSLVSGFRAGELFF. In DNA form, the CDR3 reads TGTGCCAGCAGCTTGGTTAGCGGGTTTAGAGCCGGGGAGCTGTTTTTT.

The CDR3 DNA reads TGCGCCAGCAGCTTGGATAGCGTTCAAGAGACCCAGTACTTC. This gives the protein CASSLDSVQETQYF. This chain links TRBV5-1 with TRBJ2-5; maybe TRBD2 (5 bases). V lost 0 bases to trimming and J lost 2 bases, with 8 bases between them. This CDR3 is 14 amino acids long. Looked up from germline, CDR1 is SGHRS and CDR2 is YFSETQ. The full variable domain, rest sourced from reference TRBV5-1 and TRBJ2-5, is KAGVTQTPRYLIKTRGQQVTLSCSPISGHRSVSWYQQTPGQGLQFLFEYFSETQRNKGNFPGRFSGRQFSNSRSEMNVSTLELGDSALYLCASSLDSVQETQYFGPGTRLLVL.

The CDR3: CASSRSGTPYEQYF. For the CDR3, the DNA is TGTGCCAGCTCAAGGAGCGGGACGCCCTACGAGCAGTACTTC. This chain joins TRBV18 and TRBJ2-7; the match to TRBD2 covers 7 bases. The CDR3 spans 14 residues. J lost 2 bases, V lost 5 bases, and 6 bases had no gene match. Germline V lookup: CDR1 KGHSH, CDR2 LQKENI. Complete variable domain (other parts from reference TRBV18 and TRBJ2-7): NAGVMQNPRHLVRRRGQEARLRCSPMKGHSHVYWYRQLPEEGLKFMVYLQKENIIDESGMPKERFSAEFPKEGPSILRIQQVVRGDSAAYFCASSRSGTPYEQYFGPGTRLTVT.

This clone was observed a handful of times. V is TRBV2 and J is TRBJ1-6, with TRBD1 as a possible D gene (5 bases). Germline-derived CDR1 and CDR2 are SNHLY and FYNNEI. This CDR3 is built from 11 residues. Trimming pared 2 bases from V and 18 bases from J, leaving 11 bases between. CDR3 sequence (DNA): TGTGCCAGCAGTGAAAGGGCAGGGAACCACTTT. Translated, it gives CASSERAGNHF. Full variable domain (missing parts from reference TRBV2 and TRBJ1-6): EPEVTQTPSHQVTQMGQEVILRCVPISNHLYFYWYRQILGQKVEFLVSFYNNEISEKSEIFDDQFSVERPDGSNFTLKIRSTKLEDSAMYFCASSERAGNHFGNGTRLTVT.

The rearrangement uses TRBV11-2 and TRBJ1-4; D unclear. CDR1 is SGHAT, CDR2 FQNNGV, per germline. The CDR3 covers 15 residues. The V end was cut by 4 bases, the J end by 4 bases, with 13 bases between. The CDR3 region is CASSSKTTLNEKLFF. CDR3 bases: TGTGCCAGCAGCTCCAAGACAACCCTTAATGAAAAACTGTTTTTT.

CDR3 loop: CSVEGTGNHEQYF. CDR3 nucleotides: TGCAGCGTTGAGGGGACAGGGAACCACGAGCAGTACTTC. This rearrangement joins TRBV29-1 to TRBJ2-7; TRBD1 aligns across 9 bases. The V segment lost 3 bases and the J segment 5 bases; nucleotides outside the gene matches: 5. Germline V lookup: CDR1 SQVTM, CDR2 ANQGSEA. The CDR3 has 13 amino acids.

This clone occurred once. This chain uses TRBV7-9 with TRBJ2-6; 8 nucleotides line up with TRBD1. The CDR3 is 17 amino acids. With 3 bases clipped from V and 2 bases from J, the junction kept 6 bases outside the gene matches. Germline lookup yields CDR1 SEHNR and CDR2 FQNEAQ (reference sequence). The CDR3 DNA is TGTGCCAGCAGCTTTAACAGGGGGTGGGCTGGGGCCAACGTCCTGACTTTC. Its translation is CASSFNRGWAGANVLTF.